This T cell receptor (beta chain) originates from a study of cytomegalovirus exposure and HLA in healthy donors. Overall study: An earlier analysis identified 117 million unique TCR beta sequences in about 179 million T cells.

The study ran its PCR with 60 Vbeta and 13 Jbeta primers. The method was immunoSEQ multiplex PCR; TCRdb's version includes in-frame clones alone and lacks a portion of them. Among a few hundred thousand clones, roughly 90% were seen once, and the ten largest hold approximately 2%. Details on this clone: The antigen is undetermined.

Between the trimmed V and J ends, which lost 3 bases and 3 bases, there was a span of 6 bases. Germline CDR1 SQVTM, CDR2 ANQGSEA. There are 11 residues in the CDR3. Overall study findings and caveats: Per published accounts, TCR beta sequences correctly predicted the HLA-A and HLA-B alleles of most subjects. TCR sequences were mostly rare, though some public TCRs occurred in many donors. Researchers reported in a later analysis that a missense DCLRE1C variant was tied to TCR beta V- and J-gene trimming.

V usage is TRBV29-1 and J usage is TRBJ2-7; D unclear. The sequence derives from a woman in her late teens or twenties in good health and CMV-seronegative. Sequencing was carried out using PBMCs. The CDR3 DNA reads as TGCAGCGTTGAGGTGAGCTACGAGCAGTACTTC. It translates to CSVEVSYEQYF.